This TCR beta chain derives from a study of blood T cell repertoires in COVID-19. Across the study: Acute-phase and convalescent COVID-19 samples originated in the United States, Italy and Spain.

TCRdb's copy holds only in-frame clones and misses some; the assay was immunoSEQ multiplex PCR. The sample includes some 300,000 clones, approximately 88% of them seen just once. This CDR3 has 15 amino acids. Trimming removed 3 bases from V and 1 base from J, with 7 bases in between. CDR1 is MNHEY and CDR2 is SMNVEV in the germline V gene (reference sequence). This TCR came from a woman in her 30s who had recovered from COVID-19. The rearrangement uses TRBV27 and TRBJ2-6; no reliable D call. Sequences were obtained from peripheral blood. The CDR3 DNA reads TGTGCCAGCAGTTTTGGCCCTTCTGGGGCCAACGTCCTGACTTTC. Protein product: CASSFGPSGANVLTF.